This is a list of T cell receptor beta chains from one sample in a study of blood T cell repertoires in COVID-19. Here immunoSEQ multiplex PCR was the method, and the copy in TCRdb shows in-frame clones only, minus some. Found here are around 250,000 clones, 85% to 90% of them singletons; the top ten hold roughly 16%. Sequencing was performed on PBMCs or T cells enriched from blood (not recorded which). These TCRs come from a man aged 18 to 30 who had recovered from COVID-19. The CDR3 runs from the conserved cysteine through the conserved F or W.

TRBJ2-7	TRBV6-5	CASSYRDRAVEEYF
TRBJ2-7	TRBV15	CATSSPGAGGRSSYEQYF
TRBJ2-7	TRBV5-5	CASSLVLNEQYF
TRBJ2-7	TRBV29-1	CSVGDSSYEQYF
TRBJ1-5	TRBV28	CASSSDSHSNQPQHF
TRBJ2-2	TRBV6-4	CASSHLAGDTGELFF
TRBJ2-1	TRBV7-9	CASSPGFF
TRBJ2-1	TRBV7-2	CASSFTGTSAHNEQFF
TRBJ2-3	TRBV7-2	CASSLRGVAGGTDTQYF
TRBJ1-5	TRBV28	CASTGPGGQPQHF
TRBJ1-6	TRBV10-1	CASSESQSSPLHF
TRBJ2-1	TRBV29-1	CSTEGTTDTPSNYNEQFF
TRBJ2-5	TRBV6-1	CASSGGFRTSGGRETQYF
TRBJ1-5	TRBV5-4	CASSRGTGTDQPQHF
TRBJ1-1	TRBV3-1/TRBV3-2	CASSQGRQLNTEAFF
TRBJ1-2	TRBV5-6	CASSLSGLDGYTF
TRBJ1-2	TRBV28	CAINSGTGEDGYTF
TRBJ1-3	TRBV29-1	CSVEGSSGNTIYF
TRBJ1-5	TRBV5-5	CASSFTGDQPQHF
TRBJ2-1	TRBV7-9	CASEISVAEQFF
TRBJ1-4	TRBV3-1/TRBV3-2	CASSQDGGTGGEKLFF
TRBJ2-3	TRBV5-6	CASSSQGSTDTQYF
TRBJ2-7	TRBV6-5	CASRTGLAGDYEQYF
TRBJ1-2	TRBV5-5	CASEDGSDGYTF
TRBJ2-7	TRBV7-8	CASSLGTSGTWYEQYF
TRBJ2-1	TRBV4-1	CASSPQGGRGVNYNEQFF
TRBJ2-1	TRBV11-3	CASSYPGLAGEEQFF
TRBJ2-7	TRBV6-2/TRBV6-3	CASSRQGMEQYF
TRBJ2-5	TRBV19	CASSILGTEETQYF
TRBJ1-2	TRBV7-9	CASSLGRQEVYGYTF
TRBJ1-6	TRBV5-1	CASRGGQGTSPLHF
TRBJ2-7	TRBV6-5	CASSIDQGTYEQYF
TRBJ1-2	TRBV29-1	CSVGSGQGDGYTF
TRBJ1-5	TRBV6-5	CASRGQGGNQPQHF
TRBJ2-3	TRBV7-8	CASSFPGGTQYF
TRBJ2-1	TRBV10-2	CASSVVAGASYNEQFF
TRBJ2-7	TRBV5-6	CASSLGPGQGMGEQYF
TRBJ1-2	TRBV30	CAWSLDSQYGYTF
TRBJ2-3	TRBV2	CASSSDRVADTQYF
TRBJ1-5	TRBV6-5	CASSPRGVEQPQHF
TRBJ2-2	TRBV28	CASGLLAGAGGELFF
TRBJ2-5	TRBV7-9	CASSFGTSGLVGETQYF
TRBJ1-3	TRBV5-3	CARSETGGSGNTIYF
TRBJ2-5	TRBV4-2	CASSQSLSVKETQYF
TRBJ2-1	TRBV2	CASSEMWGRGNEQFF
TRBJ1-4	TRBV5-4	CASSLQGAGNEKLFF
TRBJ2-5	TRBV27	CASGGQGRETQYF
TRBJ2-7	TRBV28	CASHRGQRTYEQYF
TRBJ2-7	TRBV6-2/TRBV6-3	CASSYEWSEQYF
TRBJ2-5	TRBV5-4	CASSLVDRGGETQYF
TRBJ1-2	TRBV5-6	CASSLVESSYGYTF
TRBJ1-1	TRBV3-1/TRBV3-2	CASSQGDRGIHTEAFF
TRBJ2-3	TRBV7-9	CASSPTSGGSTDTQYF
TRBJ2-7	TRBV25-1	CASSDSSTYEQYF
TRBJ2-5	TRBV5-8	CASSLAGVETQYF